These 32 T cell receptor beta chains were sequenced from one sample in a study of blood T cell repertoires in COVID-19. Measured with immunoSEQ multiplex PCR; TCRdb has only the in-frame clones, and not every one. The sample gives fewer than 150,000 clones, more than 75% of which show up once; 15% to 20% is in the top ten. Sequencing was performed on peripheral blood. These TCRs come from a woman aged 50 to 60 who had recovered from COVID-19.

The V gene is TRBV5-1, the J gene TRBJ2-3; 11 bases are shared with TRBD2. The CDR3 totals 15 residues. Trimming cost V 4 bases and J 0 bases; bases outside gene matches: 1. Germline-derived CDR1 and CDR2 are SGHRS and YFSETQ. CDR3 region: CASSRLAGSTDTQYF. DNA of the CDR3: TGCGCCAGCAGCCGACTAGCGGGAAGCACAGATACGCAGTATTTT.

This clone was detected only a few times. V gene TRBV27 combines with J gene TRBJ1-5; D perhaps matches TRBD1 (5 bases). The CDR3 covers 13 residues. The germline V gene encodes CDR1 MNHEY and CDR2 SMNVEV (reference sequence). V dropped 1 base and J dropped 5 bases, with 6 bases sitting between them. The CDR3 DNA reads as TGTGCCAGCAGTTTATGGGGGGATCAGCCCCAGCATTTT. It specifies CASSLWGDQPQHF.

This clone has a handful of counts. This rearrangement joins TRBV9 to TRBJ1-1; D is possibly TRBD1 (6 bases). The germline V gene has CDR1 SGDLS and CDR2 YYNGEE. V was clipped by 3 bases and J by 11 bases, with 17 bases between them. The CDR3 has 13 residues. CDR3 region: CASSARSEGVAFF. Written as DNA, the CDR3 is TGTGCCAGCAGCGCCCGGAGTGAGGGGGTGGCTTTCTTT.

V is TRBV5-1 and J is TRBJ1-6; 10 nucleotides align to TRBD1. CDR1 and CDR2 from the germline V gene are SGHRS and YFSETQ. The ends lost 0 bases at V and 6 bases at J; junction bases unmatched: 3. This CDR3 comprises 16 residues. CDR3 residues: CASSLDDRGLNSPLHF. The CDR3, as DNA: TGCGCCAGCAGCTTGGATGACAGGGGGCTTAATTCACCCCTCCACTTT.

The chain is built from TRBV6-1 and TRBJ2-3; D not resolved. Germline CDR1 reads MNHNS; CDR2 reads SASEGT. The CDR3 spans 14 residues. Trimming removed 2 bases at V and 1 base at J, with 7 bases between. The CDR3, as DNA: TGTGCCAGCAGTGAACAGTACCGCACAGATACGCAGTATTTT. It is translated as CASSEQYRTDTQYF.

The chain recombines TRBV11-2 with TRBJ2-7, with TRBD2 as a possible D gene (5 bases). The germline CDR1 and CDR2 sequences are SGHAT and FQNNGV. Trimming shortened V by 6 bases and J by 2 bases, and 11 bases separated the two germline ends. This CDR3 region has 13 residues. CDR3 protein: CASRGLGAYEQYF. The CDR3 nucleotides are TGTGCCAGCAGGGGGTTGGGAGCCTACGAGCAGTACTTC. Full variable domain (outside the CDR3, taken from reference TRBV11-2 and TRBJ2-7): EAGVAQSPRYKIIEKRQSVAFWCNPISGHATLYWYQQILGQGPKLLIQFQNNGVVDDSQLPKDRFSAERLKGVDSTLKIQPAKLEDSAVYLCASRGLGAYEQYFGPGTRLTVT.

The J gene is TRBJ2-7, the V gene TRBV7-9; 7 nucleotides match TRBD1. The V and J ends lost 5 bases and 7 bases, in that order; junction bases with no gene match: 11. There are 14 residues in the CDR3. The germline V gene encodes CDR1 SEHNR and CDR2 FQNEAQ (reference sequence). The CDR3 loop reads CASSTEGGIGEQYF. The CDR3 DNA follows: TGTGCCAGCAGCACTGAAGGGGGCATTGGGGAGCAGTACTTC.

The DNA for the CDR3 is TGTGCCAGCAGTGTGCAGGGGAGGGAGGAGACCCAGTACTTC. It is translated as CASSVQGREETQYF. V is TRBV2 and J is TRBJ2-5, with D possibly TRBD2 on 7 matching bases. V lost 4 bases, J lost 5 bases, and 14 bases lay in between. This CDR3 comprises 14 residues. Germline lookup yields CDR1 SNHLY and CDR2 FYNNEI.

The sample holds a few counts of this clone. The V and J genes are TRBV19 and TRBJ1-1; 8 bases line up with TRBD1. The CDR3 sequence is 13 residues long. Unmatched junction bases numbered 6, after V lost 7 bases and J lost 5 bases. Germline CDR1 reads LNHDA; CDR2 reads SQIVND (reference sequence). This CDR3 reads CASTGQGRTEAFF. CDR3 DNA: TGTGCCAGTACCGGACAGGGTAGGACTGAAGCTTTCTTT.

The chain has TRBV4-1 and TRBJ2-1; TRBD2 matches at 8 bases. J gave up 5 bases and V 6 bases, and 6 bases lay outside the gene matches. The CDR3 runs 14 residues. Germline V gene data show CDR1 as MGHRA and CDR2 as YSYEKL. The CDR3, as DNA: TGCGCCAGCAGAAGGGGACTAGGAAACAATGAGCAGTTCTTC. This translates into CASRRGLGNNEQFF.

V is TRBV5-1 and J is TRBJ2-1, with TRBD2 identical over 11 bases. Losses at the gene ends were 3 bases for V and 9 bases for J; bases not matched to a gene: 8. This CDR3 has 15 residues. CDR1 is SGHRS, CDR2 YFSETQ, per germline. CDR3 sequence reads: CASSSVAGGGGEQFF. CDR3 nucleotides: TGCGCCAGCAGCTCCGTAGCGGGAGGGGGAGGTGAGCAGTTCTTC.

The rearrangement joins TRBV19 to TRBJ1-1; 8 positions agree with TRBD1. In germline, CDR1 is LNHDA, CDR2 SQIVND (reference sequence). V gave up 6 bases and J gave up 6 bases; unmatched junction bases: 6. CDR3 size: 13 residues. CDR3 protein: CASRQGADAEAFF. CDR3 DNA sequence: TGTGCCAGTAGGCAGGGGGCGGACGCTGAAGCTTTCTTT.

J is TRBJ2-7 and V is TRBV15, with TRBD1 matching 9 bases. V trimming: 4 bases; J trimming: 4 bases; junction bases outside the gene matches: 14. The germline CDR1 and CDR2 sequences are LNHNV and YYDKDF (reference sequence). This CDR3 spans 17 amino acids. The chain's CDR3 is CATSKGTPGQGVYEQYF. The CDR3 DNA reads TGTGCCACCAGCAAAGGTACCCCGGGACAGGGCGTTTACGAGCAGTACTTC.

V is TRBV3-1 (or the pseudogene TRBV3-2) and J is TRBJ2-5, with D possibly being TRBD2 (5 bases). Germline V gene data show CDR1 as LGHDT and CDR2 as YNNKEL (reference sequence). The CDR3 contains 13 residues. V shed 5 bases and J shed 3 bases, with 10 bases lying between them. CDR3 sequence (DNA): TGTGCCAGCAGCAGGAGCGGCGAAGAGACCCAGTACTTC. This encodes CASSRSGEETQYF.

The chain joins TRBV6-5 to TRBJ2-7; possible D gene TRBD1, 5 bases. Per the germline V gene, CDR1 is MNHEY and CDR2 is SVGAGI. The CDR3 covers 12 residues. The V gene lost 7 bases and the J gene lost 0 bases, with 7 bases spanning the gap. CDR3 sequence reads: CASKDNSYEQYF. CDR3 sequence (DNA): TGTGCCAGCAAGGACAACTCCTACGAGCAGTACTTC.

This chain joins TRBV6-5 and TRBJ2-4, with 8 bases that match TRBD1. CDR1 and CDR2 from the germline V gene are MNHEY and SVGAGI. Trimming removed 5 bases from V and 7 bases from J; junction bases left unmatched: 7. The length of the CDR3 is 14 residues. CDR3 region: CASSPGGAGNIQYF. The CDR3, as DNA: TGTGCCAGCAGTCCAGGGGGCGCGGGGAACATTCAGTACTTC.

The genes are TRBV19 and TRBJ1-2; D might be TRBD1 (6 bases). The CDR3 consists of 15 residues. Germline loops: CDR1 LNHDA, CDR2 SQIVND (reference sequence). Trimming stripped 6 bases from V and 3 bases from J, with 17 bases between. DNA for the CDR3: TGTGCCAGTAGCCTACAGGCACAGGGATACTATGGCTACACCTTC. It translates to CASSLQAQGYYGYTF.

The chain carries TRBV4-1 and TRBJ1-1, with D possibly being TRBD1 (6 bases). Germline values: CDR1 MGHRA, CDR2 YSYEKL. V lost 0 bases and J 5 bases, leaving 16 bases between the germline ends. The CDR3 extends over 16 amino acids. The CDR3 DNA reads TGCGCCAGCAGCCAAGACCCGGGCAGGGGAATGACTGAAGCTTTCTTT. This gives the protein CASSQDPGRGMTEAFF.

This chain uses TRBV10-3 with TRBJ1-5, with D perhaps TRBD1 (5 bases). Deletions cut 6 bases from V and 7 bases from J, with 10 bases between. The germline CDR1 and CDR2 sequences are ENHRY and SYGVKD. The CDR3 is 12 residues long. The CDR3 DNA reads as TGTGCCATCAGCCAAGGGGAACAGCCCCAGCATTTT. It specifies CAISQGEQPQHF.

The gene calls are TRBV18 and TRBJ2-2; D may be TRBD2 (5 bases). The ends were cut back, 0 bases at V and 3 bases at J, with 20 bases in the middle. The germline V gene encodes CDR1 KGHSH and CDR2 LQKENI. The CDR3 has 19 amino acids. CDR3 amino acids: CASSPPVTKMRVYTGELFF. CDR3 DNA sequence: TGTGCCAGCTCACCACCGGTTACTAAGATGAGGGTCTACACCGGGGAGCTGTTTTTT.

This chain joins TRBV3-1 (or the pseudogene TRBV3-2) and TRBJ1-2; D is perhaps TRBD1 (6 bases). This CDR3 contains 15 residues. Trimming left V 4 bases short and J 4 bases short, with 16 bases between. CDR1 is LGHDT, CDR2 YNNKEL, per germline (reference sequence). The CDR3 sequence is CASSPQGFGSYGYTF. In nucleotides, the CDR3 is TGTGCCAGCAGCCCACAGGGATTTGGGTCCTATGGCTACACCTTC.

The chain is built from TRBV11-2 and TRBJ2-3; tentative D call: TRBD1 (5 bases). Germline loops: CDR1 SGHAT, CDR2 FQNNGV. This CDR3 contains 14 residues. V was pared by 5 bases and J by 8 bases, with 17 bases between. The CDR3 DNA follows: TGTGCCAGCAGCGTCTCGCAGGGTAGGGGTACGCAGTATTTT. Its translation is CASSVSQGRGTQYF.

This sequence joins TRBV19 and TRBJ1-1; TRBD1 aligns across 7 bases. Germline loops: CDR1 LNHDA, CDR2 SQIVND (reference sequence). The CDR3 runs to 13 residues. The V and J ends lost 5 bases and 6 bases, in that order; junction bases with no gene match: 6. DNA for the CDR3: TGTGCCAGTAGTCAGGGGGGAGTAGCTGAAGCTTTCTTT. As protein: CASSQGGVAEAFF.

V gene TRBV28 combines with J gene TRBJ2-2; D might be TRBD2 (5 bases). Germline V gene sequence: CDR1 MDHEN, CDR2 SYDVKM. This CDR3 has 16 residues. Trimming shortened V by 4 bases and J by 2 bases, and 14 bases separated the two germline ends. The CDR3 sequence is CASSSWGDRNTGELFF. In nucleotides, the CDR3 is TGTGCCAGCAGTTCGTGGGGAGACCGTAACACCGGGGAGCTGTTTTTT. The full variable domain, with the rest looked up from reference TRBV28 and TRBJ2-2, is DVKVTQSSRYLVKRTGEKVFLECVQDMDHENMFWYRQDPGLGLRLIYFSYDVKMKEKGDIPEGYSVSREKKERFSLILESASTNQTSMYLCASSSWGDRNTGELFFGEGSRLTVL.

This clone was picked up one time. This chain links TRBV13 with TRBJ2-1; 7 nucleotides align to TRBD2. The CDR3 has 12 residues. Trimming at V came to 5 bases and at J to 12 bases, leaving 7 bases not matched to a gene. Germline V gene lookup returns CDR1 PRHDT and CDR2 FYEKMQ (reference sequence). CDR3 nucleotide sequence: TGTGCCAGCAGCCAACCGGGGGGTCCGCAGTTCTTC. It encodes CASSQPGGPQFF.

The genes are TRBV3-1 (or the pseudogene TRBV3-2) and TRBJ1-2; D might be TRBD1 (5 bases). Looked up from germline, CDR1 is LGHDT and CDR2 is YNNKEL (reference sequence). This CDR3 has 14 amino acids. V lost 0 bases, J lost 8 bases, and 13 bases lay in between. This chain's CDR3 is CASSQDWQGGGYTF. In nucleotides, the CDR3 is TGTGCCAGCAGCCAAGATTGGCAGGGAGGCGGCTACACCTTC.

This clone was detected a few times. V is TRBV11-2 and J is TRBJ1-2, with TRBD1 as a possible D gene (5 bases). CDR1 is SGHAT and CDR2 is FQNNGV in the germline V gene. The CDR3 is 13 amino acids. V gave up 6 bases and J gave up 2 bases, with 10 bases separating them. CDR3 in amino acids: CASSRGANYGYTF. DNA of the CDR3: TGTGCCAGCAGTCGCGGGGCGAACTATGGCTACACCTTC.

The chain couples TRBV7-9 to TRBJ1-1; the D is unclear. The CDR3 has 14 residues. Trimming removed 2 bases at V and 8 bases at J, with 15 bases between. Germline V lookup: CDR1 SEHNR, CDR2 FQNEAQ (reference sequence). This chain's CDR3 is CASSLMTGDSEAFF. DNA of the CDR3: TGTGCCAGCAGCTTAATGACGGGTGACTCGGAAGCTTTCTTT.

The chain couples TRBV4-1 to TRBJ1-3, with 8 bases identical to TRBD1. The CDR3 is 17 residues long. The V gene end was trimmed by 5 bases and the J gene end by 2 bases; junction bases not matched to a gene: 11. CDR1 is MGHRA, CDR2 YSYEKL, per germline. CDR3 amino acids: CASSARYRGEAGNTIYF. The DNA for the CDR3 is TGCGCCAGCAGCGCAAGATACAGGGGGGAGGCTGGAAACACCATATATTTT.

The rearrangement links TRBV9 to TRBJ2-3; 16 bases are shared with TRBD2. Germline V gene lookup returns CDR1 SGDLS and CDR2 YYNGEE. This CDR3 comprises 17 residues. V shed 0 bases and J 6 bases; nucleotides not matched to a gene: 4. The CDR3 sequence is CASSVGLGLAGGDTQYF. The CDR3 DNA reads as TGTGCCAGCAGCGTAGGGCTGGGACTAGCGGGAGGGGATACGCAGTATTTT.

This chain uses TRBV7-2 with TRBJ2-1; 7 bases agree with TRBD1. Germline V CDR1 and CDR2: SGHTA, FQGNSA. Unmatched junction bases numbered 5, after V lost 5 bases and J lost 7 bases. This CDR3 has 13 amino acids. The CDR3 is CASSQVRGNEQFF. DNA of the CDR3: TGTGCCAGCAGCCAAGTCAGGGGGAATGAGCAGTTCTTC.

The chain uses TRBV7-9 and TRBJ1-2, with D uncertain. Per germline, CDR1 SEHNR and CDR2 FQNEAQ (reference sequence). Trimming left V 1 base short and J 0 bases short, with 6 bases between. The CDR3 totals 14 residues. The CDR3 region is CASSLVAANYGYTF. The CDR3, as DNA: TGTGCCAGCAGCTTAGTGGCGGCTAACTATGGCTACACCTTC.